This T cell receptor (beta chain) derives from a study of technical replicates of blood from several donors. The assay was immunoSEQ multiplex PCR, and TCRdb's table has in-frame clones only and misses some. The repertoire holds 65,000 to 90,000 clones, with about 91% as singletons. The V and J ends lost 4 bases and 13 bases respectively, with 13 bases between them. Germline-derived CDR1 and CDR2 are SEHNR and FQNEAQ (reference sequence). CDR3 length: 11 amino acids. Sequenced material: T cells isolated from PBMCs. This chain connects TRBV7-9 to TRBJ1-1; D possibly corresponds to TRBD1 (5 bases). The sequence was collected from a human donor in good health. The DNA for the CDR3 is TGTGCCAGCAGCTCCCAGGGTTTTGGTTTCTTT. Its protein is CASSSQGFGFF.